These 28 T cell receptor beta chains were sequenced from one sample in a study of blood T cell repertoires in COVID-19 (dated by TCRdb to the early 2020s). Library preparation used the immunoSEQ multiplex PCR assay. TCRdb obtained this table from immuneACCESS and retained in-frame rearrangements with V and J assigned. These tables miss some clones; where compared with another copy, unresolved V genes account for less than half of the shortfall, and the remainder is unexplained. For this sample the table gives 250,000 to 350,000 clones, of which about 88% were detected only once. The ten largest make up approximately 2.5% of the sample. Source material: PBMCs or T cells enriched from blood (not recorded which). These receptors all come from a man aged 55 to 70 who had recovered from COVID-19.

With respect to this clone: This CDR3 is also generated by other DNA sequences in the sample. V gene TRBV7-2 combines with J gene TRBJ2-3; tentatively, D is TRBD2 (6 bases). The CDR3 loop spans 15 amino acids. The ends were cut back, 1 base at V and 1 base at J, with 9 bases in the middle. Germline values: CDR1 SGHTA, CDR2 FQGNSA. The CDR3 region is CASSLVASGTDTQYF. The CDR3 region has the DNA TGTGCCAGCAGCTTAGTCGCTAGCGGCACAGATACGCAGTATTTT.

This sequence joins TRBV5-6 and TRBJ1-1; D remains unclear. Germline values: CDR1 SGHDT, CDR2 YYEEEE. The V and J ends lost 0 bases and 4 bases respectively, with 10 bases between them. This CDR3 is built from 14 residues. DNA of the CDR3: TGTGCCAGCAGCTTGGCCGGGTTGAGCACTGAAGCTTTCTTT. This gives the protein CASSLAGLSTEAFF.

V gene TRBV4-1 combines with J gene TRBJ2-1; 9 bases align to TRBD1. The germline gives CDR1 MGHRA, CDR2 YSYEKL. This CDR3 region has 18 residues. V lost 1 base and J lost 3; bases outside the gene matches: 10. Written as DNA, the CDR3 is TGCGCCAGCAGCCAAGTGGGGAAGGGACAGGGAAGCTACAATGAGCAGTTCTTC. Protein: CASSQVGKGQGSYNEQFF.

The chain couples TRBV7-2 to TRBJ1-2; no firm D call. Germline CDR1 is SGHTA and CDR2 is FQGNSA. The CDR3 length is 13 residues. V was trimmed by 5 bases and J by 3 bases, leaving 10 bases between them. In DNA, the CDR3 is TGTGCCAGCAGCCCCCTAGCGGACTATGGCTACACCTTC. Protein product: CASSPLADYGYTF.

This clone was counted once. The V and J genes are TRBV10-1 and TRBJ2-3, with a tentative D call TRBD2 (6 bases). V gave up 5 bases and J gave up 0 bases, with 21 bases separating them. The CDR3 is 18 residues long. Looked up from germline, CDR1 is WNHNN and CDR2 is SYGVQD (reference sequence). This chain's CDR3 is CASSLTTRGRLSTDTQYF. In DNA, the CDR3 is TGCGCCAGCAGTTTGACAACCCGGGGGAGACTCAGCACAGATACGCAGTATTTT.

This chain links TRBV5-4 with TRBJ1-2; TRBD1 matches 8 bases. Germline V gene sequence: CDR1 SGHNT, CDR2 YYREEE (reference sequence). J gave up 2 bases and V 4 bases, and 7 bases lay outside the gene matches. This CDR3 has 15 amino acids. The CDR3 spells CASSATGGWNYGYTF. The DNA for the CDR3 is TGTGCCAGCAGCGCAACAGGGGGTTGGAACTATGGCTACACCTTC.

CDR3: CSASVSRENIQYF. CDR3 nucleotides: TGCAGTGCTAGTGTCTCGCGGGAGAACATTCAGTACTTC. The chain joins TRBV20-1 to TRBJ2-4; TRBD2 matches at 7 bases. CDR3 length: 13 amino acids. V was pared by 3 bases and J by 7 bases, with 6 bases of the junction left unmatched. Germline V gene data show CDR1 as DFQATT and CDR2 as SNEGSKA (reference sequence).

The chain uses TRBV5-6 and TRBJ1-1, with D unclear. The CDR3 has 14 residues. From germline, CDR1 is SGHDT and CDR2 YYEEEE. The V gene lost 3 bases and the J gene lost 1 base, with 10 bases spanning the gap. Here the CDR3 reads CASSYNQENTEAFF. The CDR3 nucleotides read TGTGCCAGCAGCTATAATCAGGAGAACACTGAAGCTTTCTTT.

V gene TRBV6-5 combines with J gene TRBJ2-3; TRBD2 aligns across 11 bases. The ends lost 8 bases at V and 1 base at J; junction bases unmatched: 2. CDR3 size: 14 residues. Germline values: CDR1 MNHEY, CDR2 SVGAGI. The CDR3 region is CASETSGGTDTQYF. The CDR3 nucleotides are TGTGCCAGCGAGACTAGCGGGGGCACAGATACGCAGTATTTT.

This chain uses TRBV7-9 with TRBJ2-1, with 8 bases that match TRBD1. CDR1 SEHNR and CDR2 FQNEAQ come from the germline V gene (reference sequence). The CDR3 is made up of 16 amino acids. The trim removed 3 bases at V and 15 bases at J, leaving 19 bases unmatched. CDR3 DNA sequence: TGTGCCAGCAGCTTTAACCCAGGGGGCGGCCGGCCCGGGGTGTTCTTC. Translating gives CASSFNPGGGRPGVFF.

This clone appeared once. Here the CDR3 reads CASSYSTGTGAYEQYF. DNA for the CDR3: TGTGCCAGCAGTTACTCGACCGGGACAGGGGCCTACGAGCAGTACTTC. The rearrangement joins TRBV6-5 to TRBJ2-7; 10 bases are shared with TRBD1. Germline trimming cut 0 bases from V and 2 bases from J; bases unmatched to any gene: 4. Germline CDR1 MNHEY, CDR2 SVGAGI. The length of the CDR3 is 16 residues.

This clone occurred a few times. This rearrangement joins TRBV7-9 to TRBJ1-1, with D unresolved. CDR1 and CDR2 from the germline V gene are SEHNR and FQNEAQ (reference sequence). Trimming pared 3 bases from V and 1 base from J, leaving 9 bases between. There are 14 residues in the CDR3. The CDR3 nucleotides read TGTGCCAGCAGCTTCCACAGACAGAACACTGAAGCTTTCTTT. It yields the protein CASSFHRQNTEAFF.

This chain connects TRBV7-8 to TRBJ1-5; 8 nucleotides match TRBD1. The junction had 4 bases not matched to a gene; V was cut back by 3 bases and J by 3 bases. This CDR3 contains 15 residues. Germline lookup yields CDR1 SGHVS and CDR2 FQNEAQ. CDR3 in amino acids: CASSFNRGDNQPQHF. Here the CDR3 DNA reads TGTGCCAGCAGCTTCAACAGGGGGGACAATCAGCCCCAGCATTTT.

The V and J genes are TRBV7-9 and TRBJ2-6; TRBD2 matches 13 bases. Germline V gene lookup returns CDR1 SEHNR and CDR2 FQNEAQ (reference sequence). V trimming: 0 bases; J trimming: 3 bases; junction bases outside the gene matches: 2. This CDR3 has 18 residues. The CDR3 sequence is CASSLALAGGLGANVLTF. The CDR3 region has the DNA TGTGCCAGCAGCTTAGCACTAGCGGGAGGGCTTGGGGCCAACGTCCTGACTTTC. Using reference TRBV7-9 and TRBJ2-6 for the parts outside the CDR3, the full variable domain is DTGVSQNPRHKITKRGQNVTFRCDPISEHNRLYWYRQTLGQGPEFLTYFQNEAQLEKSRLLSDRFSAERPKGSFSTLEIQRTEQGDSAMYLCASSLALAGGLGANVLTFGAGSRLTVL.

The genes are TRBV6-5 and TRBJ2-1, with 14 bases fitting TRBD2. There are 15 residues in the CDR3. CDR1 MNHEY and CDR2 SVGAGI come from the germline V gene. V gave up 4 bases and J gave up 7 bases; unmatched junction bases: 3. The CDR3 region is CASSSGTSGSNEQFF. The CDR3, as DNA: TGTGCCAGCAGTTCCGGGACTAGCGGGAGTAATGAGCAGTTCTTC.

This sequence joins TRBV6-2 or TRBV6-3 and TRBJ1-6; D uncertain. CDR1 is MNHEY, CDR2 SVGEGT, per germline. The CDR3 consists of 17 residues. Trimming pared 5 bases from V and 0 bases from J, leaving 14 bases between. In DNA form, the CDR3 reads TGTGCCAGCAGTGGCCCGACTGGGAGCTCCTATAATTCACCCCTCCACTTT. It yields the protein CASSGPTGSSYNSPLHF.

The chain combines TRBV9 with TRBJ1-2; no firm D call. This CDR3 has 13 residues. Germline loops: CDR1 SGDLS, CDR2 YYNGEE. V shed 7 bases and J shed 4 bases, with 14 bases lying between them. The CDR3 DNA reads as TGTGCCAGCGCGAGAGAGGCCAGCTATGGCTACACCTTC. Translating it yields CASAREASYGYTF.

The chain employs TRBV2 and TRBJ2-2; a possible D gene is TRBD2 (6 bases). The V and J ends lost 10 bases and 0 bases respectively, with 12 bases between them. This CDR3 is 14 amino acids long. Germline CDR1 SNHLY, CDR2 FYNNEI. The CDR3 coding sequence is TGTGCCACAGTTAGCGGTCCGAACACCGGGGAGCTGTTTTTT. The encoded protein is CATVSGPNTGELFF.

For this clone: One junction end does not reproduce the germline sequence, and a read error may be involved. The chain's CDR3 is CASRHDRAWTF. CDR3 nucleotides: TGTGCCAGTAGACACGACAGGGCCTGGACATTT. V usage is TRBV19 and J usage is TRBJ1-5, with TRBD1 matching 7 bases. Germline loops: CDR1 LNHDA, CDR2 SQIVND (reference sequence). The CDR3 is made up of 11 amino acids.

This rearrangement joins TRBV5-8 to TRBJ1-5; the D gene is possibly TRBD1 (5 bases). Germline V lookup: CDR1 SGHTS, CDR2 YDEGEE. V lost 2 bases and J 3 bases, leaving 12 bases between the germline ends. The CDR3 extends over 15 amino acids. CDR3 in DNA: TGTGCCAGCAGCTTCGGGGGTCGAAACAATCAGCCCCAGCATTTT. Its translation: CASSFGGRNNQPQHF.

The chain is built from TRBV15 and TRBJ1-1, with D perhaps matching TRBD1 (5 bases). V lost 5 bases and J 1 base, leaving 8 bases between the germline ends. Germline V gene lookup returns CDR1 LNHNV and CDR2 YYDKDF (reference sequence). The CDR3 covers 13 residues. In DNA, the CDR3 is TGTGCCACCAGCTTCACAGGGAACACTGAAGCTTTCTTT. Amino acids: CATSFTGNTEAFF.

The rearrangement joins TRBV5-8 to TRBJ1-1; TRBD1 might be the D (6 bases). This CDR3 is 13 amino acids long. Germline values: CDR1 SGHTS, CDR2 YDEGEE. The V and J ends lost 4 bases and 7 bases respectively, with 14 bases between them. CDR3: CASSTTGYSEAFF. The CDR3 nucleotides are TGTGCCAGCAGCACGACAGGTTACAGTGAAGCTTTCTTT.

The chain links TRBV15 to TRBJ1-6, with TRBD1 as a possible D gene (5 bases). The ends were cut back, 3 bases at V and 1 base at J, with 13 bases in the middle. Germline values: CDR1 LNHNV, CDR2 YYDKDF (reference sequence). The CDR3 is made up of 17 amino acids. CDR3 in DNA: TGTGCCACCAGCAGGAGGGCGGGGGGATCCTATAATTCACCCCTCCACTTT. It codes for CATSRRAGGSYNSPLHF.

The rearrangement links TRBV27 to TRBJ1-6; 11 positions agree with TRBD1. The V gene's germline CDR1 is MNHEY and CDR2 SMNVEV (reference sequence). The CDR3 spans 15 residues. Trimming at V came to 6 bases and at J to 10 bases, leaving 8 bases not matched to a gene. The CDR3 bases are TGTGCCAGCAGCCCCGGGACAGGGGGACGATCACCCCTCCACTTT. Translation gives CASSPGTGGRSPLHF.

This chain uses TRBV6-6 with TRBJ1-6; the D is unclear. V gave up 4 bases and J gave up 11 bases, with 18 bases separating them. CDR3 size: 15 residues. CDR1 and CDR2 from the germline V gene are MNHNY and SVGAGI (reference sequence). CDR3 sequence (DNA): TGTGCCAGCAGTTCCTCCCGAGCGGATCGGACACCCCTCCACTTT. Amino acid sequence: CASSSSRADRTPLHF.

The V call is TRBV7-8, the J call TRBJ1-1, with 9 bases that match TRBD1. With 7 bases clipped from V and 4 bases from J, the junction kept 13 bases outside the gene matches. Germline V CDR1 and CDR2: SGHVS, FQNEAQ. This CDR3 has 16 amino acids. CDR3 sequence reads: CASTTGTGMTGTEAFF. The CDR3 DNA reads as TGTGCCAGCACCACCGGGACAGGGATGACGGGCACTGAAGCTTTCTTT.

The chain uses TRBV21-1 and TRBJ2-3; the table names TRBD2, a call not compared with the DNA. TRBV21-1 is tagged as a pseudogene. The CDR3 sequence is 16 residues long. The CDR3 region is CASILTSGSSTDTQYF. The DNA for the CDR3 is TGTGCCAGCATTCTTACTAGCGGGAGTAGCACAGATACGCAGTATTTT.

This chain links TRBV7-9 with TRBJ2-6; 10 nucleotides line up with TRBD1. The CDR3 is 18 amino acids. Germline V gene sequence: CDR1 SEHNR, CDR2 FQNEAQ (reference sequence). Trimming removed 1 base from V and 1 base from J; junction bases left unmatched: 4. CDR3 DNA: TGTGCCAGCAGCTTAGGGGACAGGGGATCTTCTGGGGCCAACGTCCTGACTTTC. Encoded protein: CASSLGDRGSSGANVLTF.